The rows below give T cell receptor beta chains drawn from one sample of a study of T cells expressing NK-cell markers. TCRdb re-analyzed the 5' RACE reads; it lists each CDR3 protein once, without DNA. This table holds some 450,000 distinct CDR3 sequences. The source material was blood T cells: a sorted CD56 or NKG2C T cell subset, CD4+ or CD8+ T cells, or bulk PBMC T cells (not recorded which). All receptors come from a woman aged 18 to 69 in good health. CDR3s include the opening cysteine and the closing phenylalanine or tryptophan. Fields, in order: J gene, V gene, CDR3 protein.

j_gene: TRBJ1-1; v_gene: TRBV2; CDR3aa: CASRKPLPAGPEAFF
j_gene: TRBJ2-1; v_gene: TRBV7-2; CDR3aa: CASTPVSEQFF
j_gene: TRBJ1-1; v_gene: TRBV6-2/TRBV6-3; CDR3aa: CASSWGAGTEAFF
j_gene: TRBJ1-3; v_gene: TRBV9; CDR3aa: CASSPTDGGHAGNTIYF
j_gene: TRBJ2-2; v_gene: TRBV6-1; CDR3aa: CASSESPANTGELFF
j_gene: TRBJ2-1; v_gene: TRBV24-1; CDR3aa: CATSDPRDRGGNEQFF
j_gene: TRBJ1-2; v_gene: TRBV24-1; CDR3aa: CATKPQGYYGYTF
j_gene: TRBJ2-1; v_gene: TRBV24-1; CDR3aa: CATSDAGTGNEQFF
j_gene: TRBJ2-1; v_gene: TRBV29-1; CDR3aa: CSEGLAGGNEQFF
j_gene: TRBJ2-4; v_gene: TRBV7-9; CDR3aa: CASSLVGTSGGKNIQYF
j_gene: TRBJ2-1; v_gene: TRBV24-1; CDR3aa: CATSDPSDPNNEQFF
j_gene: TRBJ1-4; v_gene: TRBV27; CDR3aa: CASSLSFITNEKLFF
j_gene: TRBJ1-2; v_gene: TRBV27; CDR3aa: CASSLFAGNSAGYTF
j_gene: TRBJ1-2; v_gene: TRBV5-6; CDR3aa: CASSLDRATYGYTF
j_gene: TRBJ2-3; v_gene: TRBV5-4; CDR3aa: CASSSPGQGNPAQYF
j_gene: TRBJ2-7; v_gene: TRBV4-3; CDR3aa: CASSRNRDAAYEQYF
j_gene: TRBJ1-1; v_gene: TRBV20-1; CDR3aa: CSARLDRWGWEAFF
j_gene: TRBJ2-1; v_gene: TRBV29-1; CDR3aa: CSVGSPLSSYNEQFF
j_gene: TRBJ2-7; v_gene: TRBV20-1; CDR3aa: CSARGHFVTYEQYF
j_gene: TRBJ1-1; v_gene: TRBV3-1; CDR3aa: CASSQRQGAGTEAFF
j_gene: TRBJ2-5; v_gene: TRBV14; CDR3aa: CASSTWTSGEETQYF
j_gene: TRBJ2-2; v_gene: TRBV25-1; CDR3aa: CASSWQNTGELFF
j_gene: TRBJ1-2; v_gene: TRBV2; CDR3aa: CASSIRQGNYGYTF
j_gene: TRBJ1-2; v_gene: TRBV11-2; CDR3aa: CASSFSQSYGYTF
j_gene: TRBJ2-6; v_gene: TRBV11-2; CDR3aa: CASSRGQNVGGANVLTF
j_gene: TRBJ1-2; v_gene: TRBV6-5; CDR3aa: CASTFSVRVGTGYTF
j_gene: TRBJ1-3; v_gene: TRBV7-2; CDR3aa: CASSLGDVSGNTIYF
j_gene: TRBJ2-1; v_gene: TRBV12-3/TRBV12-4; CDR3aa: CASSPRQGSVDEQFF
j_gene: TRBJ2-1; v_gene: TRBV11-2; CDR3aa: CDISWTSPYNEQFF
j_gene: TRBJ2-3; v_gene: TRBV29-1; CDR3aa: CSVAIRTDTQYF
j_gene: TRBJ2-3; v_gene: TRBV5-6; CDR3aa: CASSWREGFFTDTQYF
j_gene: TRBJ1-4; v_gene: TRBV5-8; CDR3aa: CASSNPAATITNEKLFF
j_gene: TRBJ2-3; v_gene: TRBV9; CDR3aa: CASSVEGAADTQYF
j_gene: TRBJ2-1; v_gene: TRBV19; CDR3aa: CASSIRWESSYNEQFF
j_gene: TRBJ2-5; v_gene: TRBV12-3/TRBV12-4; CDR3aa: CASSSSGGKTQYF
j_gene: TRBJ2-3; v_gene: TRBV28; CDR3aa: CASSTSGRVEDTQYF
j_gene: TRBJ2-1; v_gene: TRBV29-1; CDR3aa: CSAGTRNLWDEQFF
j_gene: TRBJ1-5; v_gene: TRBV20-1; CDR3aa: CSAGTVNQPQHF
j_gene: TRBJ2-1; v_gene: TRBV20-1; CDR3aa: CSAPRWTGGLNNEQFF
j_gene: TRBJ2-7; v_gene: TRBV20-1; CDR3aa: CSAPPGTDSYEQYF
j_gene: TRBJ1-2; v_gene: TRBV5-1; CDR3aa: CASSRTDSNYGYTF
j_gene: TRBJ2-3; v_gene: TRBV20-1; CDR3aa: CSAREGGRTRTDTQYF
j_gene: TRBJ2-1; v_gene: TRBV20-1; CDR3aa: CSARDLPGSATYNEQFF
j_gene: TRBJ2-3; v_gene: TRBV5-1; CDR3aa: CASSISGSSADTQYF